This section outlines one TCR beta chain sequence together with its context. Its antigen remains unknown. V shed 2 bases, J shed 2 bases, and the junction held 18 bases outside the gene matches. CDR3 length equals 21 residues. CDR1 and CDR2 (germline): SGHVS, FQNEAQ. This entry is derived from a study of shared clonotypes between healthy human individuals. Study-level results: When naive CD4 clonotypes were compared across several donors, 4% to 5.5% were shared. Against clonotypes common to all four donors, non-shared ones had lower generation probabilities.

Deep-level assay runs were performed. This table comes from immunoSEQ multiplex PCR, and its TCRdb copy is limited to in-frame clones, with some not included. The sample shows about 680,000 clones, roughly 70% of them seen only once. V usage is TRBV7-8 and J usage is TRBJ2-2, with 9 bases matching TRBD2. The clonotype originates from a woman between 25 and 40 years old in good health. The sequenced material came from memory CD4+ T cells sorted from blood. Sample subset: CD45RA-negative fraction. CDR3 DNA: TGTGCCAGCAGCTTACGCGGGGGACTAGCTGTCCCAAAGCACAACACCGGGGAGCTGTTTTTT. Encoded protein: CASSLRGGLAVPKHNTGELFF.